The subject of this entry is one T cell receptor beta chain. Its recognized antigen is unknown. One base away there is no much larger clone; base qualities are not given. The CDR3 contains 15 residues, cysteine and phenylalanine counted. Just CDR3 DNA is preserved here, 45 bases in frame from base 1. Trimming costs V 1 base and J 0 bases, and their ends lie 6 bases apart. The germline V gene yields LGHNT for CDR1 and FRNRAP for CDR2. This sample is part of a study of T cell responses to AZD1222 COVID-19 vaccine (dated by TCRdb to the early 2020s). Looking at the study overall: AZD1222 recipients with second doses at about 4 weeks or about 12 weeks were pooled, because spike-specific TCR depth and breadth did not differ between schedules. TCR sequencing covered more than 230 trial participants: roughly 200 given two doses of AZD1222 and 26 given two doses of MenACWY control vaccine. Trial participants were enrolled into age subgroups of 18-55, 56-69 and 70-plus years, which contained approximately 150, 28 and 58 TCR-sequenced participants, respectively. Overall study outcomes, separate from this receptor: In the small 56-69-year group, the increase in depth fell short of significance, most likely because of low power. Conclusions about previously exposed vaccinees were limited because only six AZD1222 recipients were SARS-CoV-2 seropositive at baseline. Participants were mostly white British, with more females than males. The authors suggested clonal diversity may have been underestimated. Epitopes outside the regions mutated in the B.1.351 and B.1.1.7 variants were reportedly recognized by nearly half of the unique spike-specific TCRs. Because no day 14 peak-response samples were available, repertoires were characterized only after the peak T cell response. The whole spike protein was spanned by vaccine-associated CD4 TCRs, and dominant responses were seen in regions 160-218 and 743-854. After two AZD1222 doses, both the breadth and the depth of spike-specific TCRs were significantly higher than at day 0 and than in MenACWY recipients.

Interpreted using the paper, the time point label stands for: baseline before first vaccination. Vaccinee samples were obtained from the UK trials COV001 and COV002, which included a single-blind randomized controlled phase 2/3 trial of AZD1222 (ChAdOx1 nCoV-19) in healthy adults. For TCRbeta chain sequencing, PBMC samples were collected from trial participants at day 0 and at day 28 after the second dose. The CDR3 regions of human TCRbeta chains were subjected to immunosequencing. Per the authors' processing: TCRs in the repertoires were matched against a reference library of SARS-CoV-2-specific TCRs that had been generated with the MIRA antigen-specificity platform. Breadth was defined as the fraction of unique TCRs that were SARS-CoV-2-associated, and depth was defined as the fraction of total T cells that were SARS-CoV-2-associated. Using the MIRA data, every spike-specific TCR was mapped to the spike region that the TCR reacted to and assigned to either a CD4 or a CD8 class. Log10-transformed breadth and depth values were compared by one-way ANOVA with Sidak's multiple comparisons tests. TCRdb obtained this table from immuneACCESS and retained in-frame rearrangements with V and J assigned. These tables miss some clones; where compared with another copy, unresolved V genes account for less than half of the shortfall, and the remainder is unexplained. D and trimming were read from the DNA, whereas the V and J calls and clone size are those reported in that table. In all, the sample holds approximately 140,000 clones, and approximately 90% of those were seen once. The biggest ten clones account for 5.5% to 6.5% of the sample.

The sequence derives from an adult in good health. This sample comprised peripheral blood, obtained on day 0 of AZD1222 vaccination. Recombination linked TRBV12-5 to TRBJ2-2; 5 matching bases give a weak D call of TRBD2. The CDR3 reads CASGLGTSNTGELFF. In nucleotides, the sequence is TGTGCTAGTGGTTTGGGGACTTCGAACACCGGGGAGCTGTTTTTT.